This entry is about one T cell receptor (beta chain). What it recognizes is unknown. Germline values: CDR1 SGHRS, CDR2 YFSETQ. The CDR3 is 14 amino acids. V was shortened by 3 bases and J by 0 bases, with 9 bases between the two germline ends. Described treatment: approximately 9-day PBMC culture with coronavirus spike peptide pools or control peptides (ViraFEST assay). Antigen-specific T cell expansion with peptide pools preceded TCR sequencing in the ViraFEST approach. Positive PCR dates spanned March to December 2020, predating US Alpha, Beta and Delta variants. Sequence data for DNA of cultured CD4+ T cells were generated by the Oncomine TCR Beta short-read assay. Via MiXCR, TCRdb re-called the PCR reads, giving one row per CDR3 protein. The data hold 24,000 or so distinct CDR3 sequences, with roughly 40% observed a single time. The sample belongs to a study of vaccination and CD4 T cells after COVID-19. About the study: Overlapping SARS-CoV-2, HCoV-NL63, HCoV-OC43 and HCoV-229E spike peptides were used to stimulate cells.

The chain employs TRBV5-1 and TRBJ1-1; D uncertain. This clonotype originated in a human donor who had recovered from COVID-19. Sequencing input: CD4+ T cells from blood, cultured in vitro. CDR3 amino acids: CASSWMLVNTEAFF. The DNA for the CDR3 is TGCGCCAGCAGCTGGATGCTAGTGAACACTGAAGCTTTCTTT.